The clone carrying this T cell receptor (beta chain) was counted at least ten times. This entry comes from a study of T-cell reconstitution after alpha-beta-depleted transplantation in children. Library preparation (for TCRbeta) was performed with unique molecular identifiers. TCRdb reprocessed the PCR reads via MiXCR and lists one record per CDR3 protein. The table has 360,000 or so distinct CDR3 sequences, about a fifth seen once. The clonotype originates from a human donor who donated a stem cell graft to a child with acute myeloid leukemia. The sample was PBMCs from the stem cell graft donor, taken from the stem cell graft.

The CDR3 coding sequence is TGTGCCAGCAGGATAGCGGGCTACAATGAGCAGTTCTTC. Translation: CASRIAGYNEQFF. The V and J genes are TRBV6-1 and TRBJ2-1; 7 nucleotides align to TRBD2. The CDR3 contains 13 residues. The germline gives CDR1 MNHNS, CDR2 SASEGT. Trimming cost V 6 bases and J 3 bases; bases outside gene matches: 2.